This T cell receptor (beta chain) appears in the sequencing data of a study of human T cells and chemical hapten exposure. Study-level background: Alopecia areata, totalis or universalis affected patients who were mostly female.

Study findings and constraints: The study found expanded TCRs formed significantly more large CDR3 similarity clusters than controls.

The CDR3 is 14 residues long. The germline V and J ends were trimmed by 7 bases and 3 bases, with 13 bases remaining between them. Germline CDR1 SNHLY, CDR2 FYNNEI. The time point was: patch test 1, 2 weeks after DPC sensitization. Regarding treatment: therapeutic diphenylcyclopropenone sensitization with weekly scalp DPC. This clonotype was seen ten or more times. The antigen is not known. Unique molecular identifiers were attached to individual cDNA molecules during library preparation. MiXCR, run by TCRdb on the RACE reads, gives a single entry per CDR3 protein. The sample includes about 83,000 distinct CDR3 sequences, roughly 7.6% of them seen just once.

The sequencing here drew on whole blood, taken in connection with sensitization to the hapten diphenylcyclopropenone (DPC). The rearrangement links TRBV2 to TRBJ1-5; tentatively, D is TRBD1 (6 bases). This sequence was found in a woman in her thirties with alopecia areata. Some clones in this sample may be carry-over from other donors' samples. This CDR3 reads CASNYGGDNQPQHF. The CDR3 nucleotides read TGTGCCAGCAATTACGGGGGCGACAATCAGCCCCAGCATTTT.